This record concerns one T cell receptor beta chain sequence. This specimen belongs to a study of blood T cell repertoires in COVID-19. TCRdb keeps only in-frame clones here, not all; method: immunoSEQ multiplex PCR. The data contain about 190,000 clones, about four fifths of them singletons. The trim removed 3 bases at V and 7 bases at J, leaving 4 bases unmatched. Per germline, CDR1 ENHRY and CDR2 SYGVKD. The CDR3 has 14 amino acids. Participants were aged 18 to 89 years, lived in about 26 US areas, and enrolled virtually. The genes are TRBV10-3 and TRBJ2-2; 8 bases map to TRBD1. This clonotype was obtained from a woman aged 30 to 39 who had recovered from COVID-19. The source material was PBMCs or T cells enriched from blood (not recorded which). CDR3: CAISEQGGGGELFF. Here the CDR3 DNA reads TGTGCCATCAGTGAACAGGGGGGAGGCGGGGAGCTGTTTTTT.